The 5 T cell receptor beta chains in this list originate from one sample, sequenced in a study of blood T cell repertoires in COVID-19. TCRdb's copy holds only in-frame clones and misses some; the assay was immunoSEQ multiplex PCR. The top ten hold approximately 2.6% of the sample, which has 150,000 to 200,000 clones, more than 65% seen once. Specimen: peripheral blood. The source is a human donor with acute or convalescent COVID-19. The donor label of this sample is uncertain.

The chain uses TRBV5-1 and TRBJ2-5; TRBD1 is a possible D gene (6 bases). Trimming left V 3 bases short and J 1 base short, with 13 bases between. The CDR3 is 15 residues long. The V gene's germline CDR1 is SGHRS and CDR2 YFSETQ. For the CDR3, the DNA is TGCGCCAGCAGCTCCATTGGGGGCATCCAAGAGACCCAGTACTTC. Amino acids: CASSSIGGIQETQYF.

This clone has ten or more counts. The genes are TRBV13 and TRBJ2-3; 15 nucleotides align to TRBD2. Germline CDR1 is PRHDT and CDR2 is FYEKMQ (reference sequence). The CDR3 is 16 residues long. The trim removed 5 bases at V and 6 bases at J, leaving 6 bases unmatched. CDR3: CASSQGTSGRRDTQYF. The CDR3, as DNA: TGTGCCAGCAGCCAGGGGACTAGCGGGAGGCGGGATACGCAGTATTTT.

The CDR3 reads CASSLVHSETQYF. CDR3 coding DNA: TGTGCCAGCAGCTTAGTACATTCAGAGACCCAGTACTTC. The chain combines TRBV7-2 with TRBJ2-5; D unresolved. Looked up from germline, CDR1 is SGHTA and CDR2 is FQGNSA. The CDR3 is made up of 13 amino acids. Trimming cost V 1 base and J 4 bases, with 7 bases left between them.

CDR3 in amino acids: CASSLAKNIQYF. Here the CDR3 DNA reads TGTGCCAGCAGTCTAGCCAAAAACATTCAGTACTTC. The chain employs TRBV28 and TRBJ2-4; D not certain. The CDR3 is 12 residues long. Germline V lookup: CDR1 MDHEN, CDR2 SYDVKM. Trimming left V 5 bases short and J 0 bases short, with 2 bases between. The entire variable domain, with the rest obtained from reference TRBV28 and TRBJ2-4, is as follows: DVKVTQSSRYLVKRTGEKVFLECVQDMDHENMFWYRQDPGLGLRLIYFSYDVKMKEKGDIPEGYSVSREKKERFSLILESASTNQTSMYLCASSLAKNIQYFGAGTRLSVL.

The V gene is TRBV5-1, the J gene TRBJ2-2, with 9 positions matching TRBD1. Trimming removed 4 bases from V and 1 base from J; junction bases left unmatched: 2. Germline V gene lookup returns CDR1 SGHRS and CDR2 YFSETQ. CDR3 length equals 15 residues. The CDR3 DNA follows: TGCGCCAGCAGCCGGACAGGGGTGAACACCGGGGAGCTGTTTTTT. Amino acids: CASSRTGVNTGELFF. The full variable domain, its missing parts supplied by reference TRBV5-1 and TRBJ2-2, is KAGVTQTPRYLIKTRGQQVTLSCSPISGHRSVSWYQQTPGQGLQFLFEYFSETQRNKGNFPGRFSGRQFSNSRSEMNVSTLELGDSALYLCASSRTGVNTGELFFGEGSRLTVL.